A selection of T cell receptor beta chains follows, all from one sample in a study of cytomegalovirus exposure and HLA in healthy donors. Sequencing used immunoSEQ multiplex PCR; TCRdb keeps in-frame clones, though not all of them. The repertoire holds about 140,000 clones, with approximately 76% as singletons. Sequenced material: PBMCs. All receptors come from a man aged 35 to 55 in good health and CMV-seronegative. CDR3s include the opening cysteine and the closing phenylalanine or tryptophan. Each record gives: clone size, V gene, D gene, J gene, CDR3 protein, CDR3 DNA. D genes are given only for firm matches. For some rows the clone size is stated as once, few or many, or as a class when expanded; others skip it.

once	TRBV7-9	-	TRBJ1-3	CASSPSHRSYF	TGTGCCAGCAGCCCCTCTCACCGGAGCTATTTT
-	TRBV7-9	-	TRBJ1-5	CSSSLRGESTKRGQPQHF	TGTTCCAGCAGTCTACGGGGAGAAAGCACCAAAAGAGGTCAGCCCCAGCATTTT
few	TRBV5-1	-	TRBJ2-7	CASTNGGRRSYEQYF	TGCGCCAGCACAAACGGGGGGCGAAGGTCCTACGAGCAGTACTTC
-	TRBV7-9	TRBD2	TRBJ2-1	CSSSWTSGMGSSYNEQFF	TGTTCCAGCAGTTGGACTAGCGGGATGGGGAGCTCCTACAATGAGCAGTTCTTC
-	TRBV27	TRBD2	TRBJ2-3	CASSPGTSVKDTQYF	TGTGCCAGCAGTCCCGGGACTAGCGTAAAAGATACGCAGTATTTT
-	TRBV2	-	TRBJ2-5	CASSEGHALQETQYF	TGTGCCAGCAGTGAAGGACACGCGTTACAAGAGACCCAGTACTTC
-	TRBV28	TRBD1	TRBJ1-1	CASIRQGPDTEAFF	TGTGCCAGCATTAGACAGGGTCCGGACACTGAAGCTTTCTTT
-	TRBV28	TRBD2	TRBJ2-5	CASSLPTSGEETQYF	TGTGCCAGCAGTCTACCCACTAGCGGGGAAGAGACCCAGTACTTC
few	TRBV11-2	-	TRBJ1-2	CASSLAIANYGYTF	TGTGCCAGCAGCTTAGCTATAGCTAACTATGGCTACACCTTC
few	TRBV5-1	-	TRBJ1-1	CASSGGGSYTEAFF	TGCGCCAGCAGCGGGGGGGGGAGCTACACTGAAGCTTTCTTT
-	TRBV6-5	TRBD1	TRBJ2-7	CASSQDSGQPYEQYF	TGTGCCAGCAGTCAAGACTCGGGACAGCCCTACGAGCAGTACTTC
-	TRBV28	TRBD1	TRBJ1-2	CASSFPDRDYGYTF	TGTGCCAGCAGTTTCCCCGACAGGGATTATGGCTACACCTTC
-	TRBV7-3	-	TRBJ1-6	CASSLNGGLNNSPLHF	TGTGCCAGCAGCTTAAACGGGGGTCTTAATAATTCACCCCTCCACTTT
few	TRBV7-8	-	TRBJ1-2	CASSLVERDYGYTF	TGTGCCAGCAGCTTAGTTGAACGGGACTATGGCTACACCTTC
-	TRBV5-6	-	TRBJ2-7	CASRARLDSYEQYF	TGTGCCAGCAGGGCGCGGCTAGACTCCTACGAGCAGTACTTC
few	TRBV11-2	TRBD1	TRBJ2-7	CASSLERWRQGAYEQYF	TGTGCCAGCAGCTTAGAAAGGTGGAGGCAGGGGGCCTACGAGCAGTACTTC
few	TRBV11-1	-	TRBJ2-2	CASSPAGTGELFF	TGTGCCAGCAGCCCCGCGGGCACCGGGGAGCTGTTTTTT
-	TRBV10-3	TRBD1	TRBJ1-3	CATKGQGAPNSGNTIYF	TGTGCCACCAAGGGACAGGGGGCACCTAACTCTGGAAACACCATATATTTT
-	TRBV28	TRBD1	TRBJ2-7	CASSPPGQGSHEQYF	TGTGCCAGCAGTCCACCGGGACAGGGCTCCCACGAGCAGTACTTC
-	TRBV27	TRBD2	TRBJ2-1	CASSLNLPSGSNEQFF	TGTGCCAGCAGTTTAAACCTCCCTAGCGGGAGCAATGAGCAGTTCTTC
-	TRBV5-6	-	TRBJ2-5	CASRSQGGETQYF	TGTGCCAGCAGATCACAGGGGGGGGAGACCCAGTACTTC
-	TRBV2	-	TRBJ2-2	CASIEQLNTGELFF	TGTGCCAGCATTGAACAGTTAAACACCGGGGAGCTGTTTTTT
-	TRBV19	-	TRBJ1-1	CASSAHRGAPNTEAFF	TGTGCCAGTAGTGCCCACCGGGGGGCACCGAACACTGAAGCTTTCTTT
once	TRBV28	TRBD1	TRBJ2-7	CASSSKAGGFYYEQYF	TGTGCCAGCAGTTCGAAAGCAGGGGGTTTCTACTACGAGCAGTACTTC
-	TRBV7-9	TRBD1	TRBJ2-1	CASSFREDRDNEQFF	TGTGCCAGCAGCTTTCGTGAGGACAGGGACAATGAGCAGTTCTTC
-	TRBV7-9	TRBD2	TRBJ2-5	CSSSLQRGGLKETQYF	TGTTCCAGCAGCTTACAGCGGGGGGGCCTGAAAGAGACCCAGTACTTC
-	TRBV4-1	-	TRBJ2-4	CASSPLGRSAKNIQYF	TGCGCCAGCAGCCCTTTGGGGCGATCGGCCAAAAACATTCAGTACTTC
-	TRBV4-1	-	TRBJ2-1	CASSHPRGEQFF	TGCGCCAGCAGCCACCCTCGCGGTGAGCAGTTCTTC
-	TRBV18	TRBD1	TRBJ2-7	CASSPPTGTPYEQYF	TGTGCCAGCTCACCACCGACAGGGACCCCCTACGAGCAGTACTTC
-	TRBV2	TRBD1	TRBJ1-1	CASSPSPGQGRGAFF	TGTGCCAGCAGCCCCTCTCCGGGACAGGGTAGAGGAGCTTTCTTT
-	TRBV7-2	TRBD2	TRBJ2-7	CASSSTLAGGFYEQYF	TGTGCCAGCAGCTCTACCCTAGCGGGGGGCTTCTACGAGCAGTACTTC
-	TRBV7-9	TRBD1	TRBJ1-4	CASSTGEANEKLFF	TGTGCCAGCAGCACAGGGGAGGCTAATGAAAAACTGTTTTTT
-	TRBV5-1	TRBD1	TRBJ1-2	CASSLDTGTGGSYGYTF	TGCGCCAGCAGCTTGGACACCGGGACAGGGGGCTCCTATGGCTACACCTTC
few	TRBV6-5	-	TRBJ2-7	CASSSTRSYEQYF	TGTGCCAGCAGTTCCACACGGAGCTACGAGCAGTACTTC
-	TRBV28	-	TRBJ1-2	CASSSLSYGYTF	TGTGCCAGCAGTTCTCTTTCCTATGGCTACACCTTC
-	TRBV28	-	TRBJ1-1	CASSLPTGITEAFF	TGTGCCAGCAGTTTGCCCACAGGGATCACTGAAGCTTTCTTT
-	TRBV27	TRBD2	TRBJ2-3	CASSKILAGGPDTQYF	TGTGCCAGCAGCAAAATACTAGCGGGGGGACCAGATACGCAGTATTTT
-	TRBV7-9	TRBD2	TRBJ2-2	CASSPTGGSGELFF	TGTGCCAGCAGCCCCACGGGGGGATCCGGGGAGCTGTTTTTT
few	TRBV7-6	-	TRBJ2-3	CASSPEGGGDTQYF	TGTGCCAGCAGTCCTGAGGGAGGGGGGGATACGCAGTATTTT
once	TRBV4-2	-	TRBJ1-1	CASSPTPPGGEAFF	TGTGCCAGCAGCCCAACCCCCCCCGGGGGTGAAGCTTTCTTT
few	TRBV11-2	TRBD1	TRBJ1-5	CASSLDYPGTGNGQPQHF	TGTGCCAGCAGCTTAGATTATCCTGGGACAGGGAACGGTCAGCCCCAGCATTTT
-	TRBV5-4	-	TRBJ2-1	CASSLELDGNEQFF	TGTGCCAGCAGCTTGGAGCTAGATGGCAATGAGCAGTTCTTC
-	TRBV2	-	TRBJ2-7	CASRQTGTYEQYF	TGTGCCAGCAGGCAGACGGGGACCTACGAGCAGTACTTC
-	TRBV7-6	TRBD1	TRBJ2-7	CASSFGQASYEQYF	TGTGCCAGCAGCTTCGGACAGGCGAGCTACGAGCAGTACTTC
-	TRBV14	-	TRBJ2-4	CASSQLLAAGAGNIQYF	TGTGCCAGCAGCCAATTGCTCGCCGCGGGGGCCGGAAACATTCAGTACTTC
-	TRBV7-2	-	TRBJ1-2	CASSGGTSYRGYTF	TGTGCCAGCAGCGGGGGGACCTCTTATAGAGGCTACACCTTC
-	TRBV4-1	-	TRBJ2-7	CASSQVGGSTREQYF	TGCGCCAGCAGCCAAGTCGGGGGATCCACGAGGGAGCAGTACTTC
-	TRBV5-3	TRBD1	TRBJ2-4	CARSSPGQGDLGRNSQYF	TGTGCCAGAAGCTCACCGGGACAGGGGGACCTTGGCAGAAACAGTCAGTACTTC
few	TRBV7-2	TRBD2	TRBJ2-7	CASSWDSGGISSYEQYF	TGTGCCAGCAGCTGGGATAGCGGGGGAATTAGCTCCTACGAGCAGTACTTC
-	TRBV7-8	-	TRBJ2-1	CASSLAGAAGELYNEQFF	TGTGCCAGCAGCTTAGCGGGGGCCGCGGGGGAACTTTACAATGAGCAGTTCTTC
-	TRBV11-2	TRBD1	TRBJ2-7	CASSPGATGNTYEQYF	TGTGCCAGCAGCCCCGGGGCGACAGGGAATACATACGAGCAGTACTTC
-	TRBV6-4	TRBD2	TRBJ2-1	CASSASGYYNEQFF	TGTGCCAGCAGTGCTAGCGGGTATTACAATGAGCAGTTCTTC
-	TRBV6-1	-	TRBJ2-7	CASSEARTGYEQYF	TGTGCCAGCAGTGAAGCGCGAACAGGCTACGAGCAGTACTTC
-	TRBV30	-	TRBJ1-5	CAWSVPSGPQHF	TGTGCCTGGAGTGTCCCCAGCGGTCCCCAGCATTTT
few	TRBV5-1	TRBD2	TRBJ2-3	CASSLRSSGMADTQYF	TGCGCCAGCAGCTTGAGGTCTAGCGGGATGGCAGATACGCAGTATTTT
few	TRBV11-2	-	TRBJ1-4	CASSLGQGLELFF	TGTGCCAGCAGCTTGGGTCAGGGCCTCGAACTGTTTTTT
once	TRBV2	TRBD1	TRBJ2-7	CASTTGAYEQYF	TGTGCCAGCACCACAGGGGCCTACGAGCAGTACTTC